The sample holds a few counts of the clone carrying this T cell receptor beta chain. The antigen is unknown. These data come from a study of early T cells in non-severe SARS-CoV-2 infection. Whole-study context: Sequencing targeted bulk RNA from unsorted whole blood, leaving chains unpaired. Whole-study findings and limits: Private and CD4 specificities were missed by VDJdb matching, skewed to anti-spike CD8.

Tagging with unique molecular identifiers was applied to individual cDNA molecules. A single record per CDR3 protein comes from TCRdb applying MiXCR to the 5' RACE reads. The profile covers roughly 99,000 distinct CDR3 sequences, with around 10% appearing a single time and approximately 6.9% taken by the ten largest. V shed 4 bases, J shed 6 bases, and the junction held 14 bases outside the gene matches. Germline values: CDR1 MNHEY, CDR2 SVGAGI. This CDR3 region has 17 residues. The sample was whole blood. This sequence originates from an adult who was a healthcare worker with PCR-confirmed SARS-CoV-2 infection or an uninfected control (not recorded which). The chain uses TRBV6-5 and TRBJ1-1; the match to TRBD1 covers 10 bases. The CDR3 loop reads CASSSLTGGIGLAEAFF. The CDR3 DNA reads TGTGCCAGCAGTTCATTGACAGGGGGCATTGGTTTAGCTGAAGCTTTCTTT.